This entry describes one T cell receptor (beta chain). Its target is unknown. A 37°C coculture lasting roughly six days was applied to the mixed lymphocyte reaction cells. CDR3 length: 15 residues. In germline, CDR1 is KGHSH, CDR2 LQKENI. V gave up 5 bases and J gave up 5 bases; unmatched junction bases: 9. The data originate from a study of siplizumab effects on memory and regulatory T cells. The assay looked at approximately 10^5 TCR templates in each sample. The repertoire was sequenced with immunoSEQ multiplex PCR; TCRdb's copy has only in-frame clones and lacks some. The sample records 3,400 or so clones, 45% to 55% being singletons. Study-wide findings and caveats: Naive T cells apparently outstripped memory cells in diversity and seemed major alloresponse contributors.

This clonotype was obtained from a human donor in good health; the cells came from an allogeneic mixed lymphocyte reaction. The sample comprised CFSE-low (dividing) CD4+ T cells sorted from an allogeneic mixed lymphocyte reaction. The chain has TRBV18 and TRBJ2-7; 10 bases agree with TRBD2. The DNA of the CDR3 is TGTGCCAGCTCAGTAGGGACTAGCGTTTTAAACGAGCAGTACTTC. This sequence encodes CASSVGTSVLNEQYF.